This entry lists 23 T cell receptor beta chains sequenced from one sample in a study of T-cell reconstitution after alpha-beta-depleted transplantation in children. Library preparation (for TCRbeta) was performed with unique molecular identifiers. Each CDR3 protein gets one entry after TCRdb re-called the PCR reads with MiXCR. This table holds about 460,000 distinct CDR3 sequences, around 10% found once. The source material was PBMCs, mostly from graft donor cells, sampled 180 days after TCRalphabeta/CD19-depleted stem cell transplant. Source of these receptors: a female patient between 2 and 15 years old who had a stem cell transplant for aplastic anemia, so the T cells may come from the graft donor.

This clonotype appeared a few times. The V call is TRBV15, the J call TRBJ2-7; D gene uncertain. Per the germline V gene, CDR1 is LNHNV and CDR2 is YYDKDF (reference sequence). The CDR3 is 15 residues long. V was cut by 1 base and J by 2 bases, with 12 bases left in between. For the CDR3, the DNA is TGTGCCACCAGCAGAGCCCCAACCGGAACCTACGAGCAGTACTTC. Protein product: CATSRAPTGTYEQYF.

Ten or more counts support this clonotype. The CDR3: CAISGTGGDQPQHF. For the CDR3, the DNA is TGTGCCATCAGCGGGACAGGGGGTGATCAGCCCCAGCATTTT. V usage is TRBV10-3 and J usage is TRBJ1-5; 11 nucleotides line up with TRBD1. Germline values: CDR1 ENHRY, CDR2 SYGVKD. The junction had 3 bases not matched to a gene; V was cut back by 6 bases and J by 5 bases. This CDR3 is built from 14 residues.

Ten or more counts support this clonotype. J is TRBJ2-3 and V is TRBV5-1; 7 bases match TRBD1. This CDR3 region has 15 residues. Trimming removed 4 bases from V and 0 bases from J; junction bases left unmatched: 5. Germline values: CDR1 SGHRS, CDR2 YFSETQ. The CDR3: CASSPRTGSTDTQYF. The CDR3 DNA follows: TGCGCCAGCAGCCCCCGGACAGGTAGCACAGATACGCAGTATTTT. Using reference TRBV5-1 and TRBJ2-3 for the parts outside the CDR3, the full variable domain is KAGVTQTPRYLIKTRGQQVTLSCSPISGHRSVSWYQQTPGQGLQFLFEYFSETQRNKGNFPGRFSGRQFSNSRSEMNVSTLELGDSALYLCASSPRTGSTDTQYFGPGTRLTVL.

The chain combines TRBV9 with TRBJ2-1, with 10 positions matching TRBD2. CDR1 and CDR2 from the germline V gene are SGDLS and YYNGEE. J gave up 2 bases and V 0 bases, and 5 bases lay outside the gene matches. The CDR3 length is 17 residues. The CDR3 sequence: CASSVGSGLAAYNEQFF. The DNA for the CDR3 is TGTGCCAGCAGCGTAGGTTCAGGACTAGCGGCCTACAATGAGCAGTTCTTC. Supplemented by reference TRBV9 and TRBJ2-1, the full variable domain reads DSGVTQTPKHLITATGQRVTLRCSPRSGDLSVYWYQQSLDQGLQFLIQYYNGEERAKGNILERFSAQQFPDLHSELNLSSLELGDSALYFCASSVGSGLAAYNEQFFGPGTRLTVL.

This clonotype was counted many times. The chain uses TRBV12-3 or TRBV12-4 and TRBJ2-1, with 7 nucleotides matching TRBD2. Trimming cost V 8 bases and J 5 bases; bases outside gene matches: 9. There are 14 residues in the CDR3. The CDR3 region is CASRGSRVHNEQFF. The CDR3 DNA reads TGTGCCAGCCGCGGGAGCCGGGTTCACAATGAGCAGTTCTTC.

This clonotype was counted a few times. The rearrangement joins TRBV29-1 to TRBJ2-5, with D perhaps given as TRBD1 or TRBD2 (7 bases each). The CDR3 has 14 residues. Trimming pared 3 bases from V and 0 bases from J, leaving 11 bases between. From germline, CDR1 is SQVTM and CDR2 ANQGSEA. The chain's CDR3 is CSVDRGGYQETQYF. The CDR3 DNA reads as TGCAGCGTTGACAGGGGGGGGTACCAAGAGACCCAGTACTTC.

This clonotype was seen repeatedly, ten times or more. The chain recombines TRBV29-1 with TRBJ1-1; no reliable D call. V shed 6 bases and J shed 1 base, with 15 bases lying between them. This CDR3 is 14 amino acids long. Per the germline V gene, CDR1 is SQVTM and CDR2 is ANQGSEA. The CDR3 protein is CSVLWGGWNTEAFF. CDR3 DNA sequence: TGCAGCGTGTTGTGGGGAGGATGGAACACTGAAGCTTTCTTT.

This chain connects TRBV18 to TRBJ1-5, with D possibly being TRBD1 (5 bases). The CDR3 has 17 amino acids. V was clipped by 0 bases and J by 4 bases, with 16 bases between them. Germline V gives CDR1 KGHSH, CDR2 LQKENI. For the CDR3, the DNA is TGTGCCAGCTCACCACCTTCCGTTGGGCAGGGTAATCAGCCCCAGCATTTT. Protein sequence: CASSPPSVGQGNQPQHF.

This clonotype has a handful of counts. This chain links TRBV20-1 with TRBJ2-5; D may be TRBD1 or TRBD2 (6 bases each). V was clipped by 6 bases and J by 2 bases, with 16 bases between them. Germline assignment: CDR1 DFQATT and CDR2 SNEGSKA (reference sequence). This CDR3 contains 14 residues. CDR3 residues: CSAREGGPQETQYF. The CDR3 region has the DNA TGCAGTGCGAGGGAAGGGGGGCCTCAAGAGACCCAGTACTTC.

V usage is TRBV20-1 and J usage is TRBJ2-3; 10 nucleotides match TRBD1. After removal of 5 bases from V and 0 bases from J, the junction contained 2 bases not matched to a gene. There are 14 residues in the CDR3. Germline V gives CDR1 DFQATT, CDR2 SNEGSKA (reference sequence). CDR3 region: CSAWGQGSTDTQYF. CDR3 nucleotides: TGCAGTGCTTGGGGACAGGGGAGCACAGATACGCAGTATTTT.

A few counts support this clonotype. The rearrangement uses TRBV13 and TRBJ2-1; unclear D gene. This CDR3 has 15 residues. Germline V gene lookup returns CDR1 PRHDT and CDR2 FYEKMQ (reference sequence). V lost 4 bases and J lost 7, with 17 bases in between. The CDR3, as DNA: TGTGCCAGCAGCTCTTGGGGTCTGGGCCTGAATGAGCAGTTCTTC. The encoded protein is CASSSWGLGLNEQFF.

This clonotype was found many times. This chain joins TRBV10-3 and TRBJ2-3; 10 bases are a match to TRBD2. Germline loops: CDR1 ENHRY, CDR2 SYGVKD. The CDR3 length is 17 residues. With V trimmed by 10 bases and J by 0 bases, 13 bases remained unmatched. CDR3 loop: CATHAGLAGESTDTQYF. The CDR3 nucleotides read TGTGCCACCCATGCGGGGCTAGCGGGGGAAAGCACAGATACGCAGTATTTT.

The chain joins TRBV7-2 to TRBJ2-7; 11 bases are a match to TRBD2. This CDR3 comprises 16 residues. J lost 4 bases, V lost 1 base, and 6 bases had no gene match. Germline V gene lookup returns CDR1 SGHTA and CDR2 FQGNSA. The CDR3 DNA reads TGTGCCAGCAGCTTAGTAACTAGCGGGAGAGGATACGAGCAGTACGTC. Its translation is CASSLVTSGRGYEQYV.

This clonotype was detected ten times or more. V gene TRBV5-6 combines with J gene TRBJ2-7; D is ambiguous. CDR1 and CDR2 (germline): SGHDT, YYEEEE. V was trimmed by 4 bases and J by 2 bases, leaving 7 bases between them. The CDR3 sequence is 12 residues long. The CDR3 sequence: CASSQTPYEQYF. The DNA of the CDR3 is TGTGCCAGCAGCCAAACCCCCTACGAGCAGTACTTC. The full variable domain, its missing parts supplied by reference TRBV5-6 and TRBJ2-7, is DAGVTQSPTHLIKTRGQQVTLRCSPKSGHDTVSWYQQALGQGPQFIFQYYEEEERQRGNFPDRFSGHQFPNYSSELNVNALLLGDSALYLCASSQTPYEQYFGPGTRLTVT.

This clonotype was seen a few times. The V call is TRBV28, the J call TRBJ1-4; D is uncertain. From germline, CDR1 is MDHEN and CDR2 SYDVKM. The CDR3 is 18 amino acids. V gave up 3 bases and J gave up 0 bases, with 17 bases separating them. This CDR3 reads CASSFLGAKRSTNEKLFF. The CDR3 DNA reads TGTGCCAGCAGTTTTTTGGGTGCCAAGAGGTCAACTAATGAAAAACTGTTTTTT.

V gene TRBV4-3 combines with J gene TRBJ2-3, with 8 bases lining up with TRBD2. Looked up from germline, CDR1 is LGHNA and CDR2 is YSLEER. The CDR3 runs to 15 residues. The junction had 8 bases not matched to a gene; V was cut back by 5 bases and J by 4 bases. In nucleotides, the CDR3 is TGCGCCAGCAGCACGAGCGGGAGTGAATCAGATACGCAGTATTTT. Translated, it gives CASSTSGSESDTQYF.

This clonotype occurred a few times. This chain uses TRBV21-1 with TRBJ1-5; whether TRBD1, the table's D call, matches the DNA was not checked. TRBV21-1 is a recognized pseudogene. CDR3 size: 20 residues. CDR3 amino acids: CASSKALPGLGYLSGQPQHF. In nucleotides, the CDR3 is TGTGCCAGCAGCAAAGCGCTCCCGGGCTTAGGGTACCTCTCCGGCCAGCCCCAGCATTTT.

This clonotype was seen only a few times. The chain recombines TRBV7-9 with TRBJ2-7, with D perhaps TRBD1 or TRBD2 (6 bases each). Germline V CDR1 and CDR2: SEHNR, FQNEAQ (reference sequence). Trimming shortened V by 2 bases and J by 5 bases, and 19 bases separated the two germline ends. The CDR3 consists of 16 residues. The CDR3 region is CASSLSRGRLEDEQYF. As DNA, the CDR3 is TGTGCCAGCAGCTTATCCCGGGGGCGCCTTGAGGACGAGCAGTACTTC. The full variable domain, rest sourced from reference TRBV7-9 and TRBJ2-7, is DTGVSQNPRHKITKRGQNVTFRCDPISEHNRLYWYRQTLGQGPEFLTYFQNEAQLEKSRLLSDRFSAERPKGSFSTLEIQRTEQGDSAMYLCASSLSRGRLEDEQYFGPGTRLTVT.

The CDR3 is CAITSANTGELFF. The DNA for the CDR3 is TGTGCCATCACCTCCGCGAACACCGGGGAGCTGTTTTTT. V gene TRBV10-3 combines with J gene TRBJ2-2; D unresolved. V lost 7 bases and J 0 bases, leaving 6 bases between the germline ends. Germline V gives CDR1 ENHRY, CDR2 SYGVKD. The CDR3 is 13 amino acids.

This clonotype has just a few counts. This chain joins TRBV11-2 and TRBJ2-7; 8 nucleotides align to TRBD2. This CDR3 contains 18 residues. Unmatched junction bases numbered 12, after V lost 2 bases and J lost 0 bases. Germline values: CDR1 SGHAT, CDR2 FQNNGV. CDR3 residues: CASSLIPQREWFSYEQYF. The CDR3, as DNA: TGTGCCAGCAGCTTAATCCCTCAGCGGGAGTGGTTCTCCTACGAGCAGTACTTC. The full variable domain, its missing parts supplied by reference TRBV11-2 and TRBJ2-7, is EAGVAQSPRYKIIEKRQSVAFWCNPISGHATLYWYQQILGQGPKLLIQFQNNGVVDDSQLPKDRFSAERLKGVDSTLKIQPAKLEDSAVYLCASSLIPQREWFSYEQYFGPGTRLTVT.

This clonotype was counted a few times. V gene TRBV28 combines with J gene TRBJ2-1; TRBD2 matches 9 bases. Germline loops: CDR1 MDHEN, CDR2 SYDVKM. The V and J ends lost 2 bases and 4 bases, in that order; junction bases with no gene match: 6. This CDR3 region has 16 residues. DNA for the CDR3: TGTGCCAGCAGTTTAATTGAAACTAGCGGGTACAATGAGCAGTTCTTC. This sequence encodes CASSLIETSGYNEQFF.

This clonotype appeared a few times. The V call is TRBV2, the J call TRBJ2-1; possibly TRBD1 for D (6 bases). CDR3 length equals 14 residues. Germline V CDR1 and CDR2: SNHLY, FYNNEI. The V gene lost 5 bases and the J gene lost 12 bases, with 20 bases spanning the gap. CDR3: CASSTETGNVRQFF. The CDR3 coding sequence is TGTGCCAGCAGTACCGAAACAGGGAACGTACGGCAGTTCTTC.

The chain couples TRBV9 to TRBJ2-5; no firm D call. CDR1 is SGDLS, CDR2 YYNGEE, per germline. The CDR3 is 17 amino acids. V was clipped by 5 bases and J by 3 bases, with 23 bases between them. The CDR3 here is CASRRMGPRRWKETQYF. CDR3 nucleotides: TGTGCCAGCAGGAGAATGGGTCCAAGACGATGGAAAGAGACCCAGTACTTC.